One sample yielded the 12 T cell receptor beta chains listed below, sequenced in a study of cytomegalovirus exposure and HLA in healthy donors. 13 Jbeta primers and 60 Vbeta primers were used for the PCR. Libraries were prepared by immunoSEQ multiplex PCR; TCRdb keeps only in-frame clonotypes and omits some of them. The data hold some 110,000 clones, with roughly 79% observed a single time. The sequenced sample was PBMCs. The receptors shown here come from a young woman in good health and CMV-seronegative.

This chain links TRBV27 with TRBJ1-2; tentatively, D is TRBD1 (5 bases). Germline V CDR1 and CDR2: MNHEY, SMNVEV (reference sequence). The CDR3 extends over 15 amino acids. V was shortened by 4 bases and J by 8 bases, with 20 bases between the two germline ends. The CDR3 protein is CASSSDLDRRGGYTF. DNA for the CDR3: TGTGCCAGCAGTTCAGACCTTGACCGAAGGGGCGGCTACACCTTC.

In DNA, the CDR3 is TGCAGCGTAGGGAGTAATGAGCAGTTCTTC. Amino acid sequence: CSVGSNEQFF. The chain has TRBV29-1 and TRBJ2-1; D is perhaps TRBD2 (5 bases). CDR1 is SQVTM, CDR2 ANQGSEA, per germline. The CDR3 spans 10 residues. Trimming stripped 6 bases from V and 7 bases from J, with 7 bases between.

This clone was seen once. The CDR3 DNA follows: TGTGCCAGCAGTGAAGGAGGACGGGTTAATGAAAAACTGTTTTTT. Translation: CASSEGGRVNEKLFF. The chain recombines TRBV28 with TRBJ1-4; D is uncertain. This CDR3 is built from 15 residues. Germline loops: CDR1 MDHEN, CDR2 SYDVKM. V lost 5 bases to trimming and J lost 4 bases, with 14 bases between them.

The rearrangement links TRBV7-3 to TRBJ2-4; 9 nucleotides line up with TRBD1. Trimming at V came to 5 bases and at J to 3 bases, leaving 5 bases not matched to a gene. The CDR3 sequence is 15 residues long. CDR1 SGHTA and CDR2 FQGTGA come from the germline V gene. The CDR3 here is CASSVDRGDKNIQYF. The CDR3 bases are TGTGCCAGCAGCGTGGACAGGGGCGACAAAAACATTCAGTACTTC.

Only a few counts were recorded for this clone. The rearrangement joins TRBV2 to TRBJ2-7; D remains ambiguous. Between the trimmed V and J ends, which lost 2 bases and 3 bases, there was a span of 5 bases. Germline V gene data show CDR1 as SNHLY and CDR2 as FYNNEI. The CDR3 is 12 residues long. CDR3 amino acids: CASSESLYEQYF. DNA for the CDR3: TGTGCCAGCAGTGAAAGCCTCTACGAGCAGTACTTC.

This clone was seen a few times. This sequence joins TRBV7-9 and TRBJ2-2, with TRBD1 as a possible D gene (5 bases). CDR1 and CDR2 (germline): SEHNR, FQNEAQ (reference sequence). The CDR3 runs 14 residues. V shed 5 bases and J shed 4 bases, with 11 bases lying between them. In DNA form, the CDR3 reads TGTGCCAGCAGCCCACAGGAGCTCACCGGGGAGCTGTTTTTT. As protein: CASSPQELTGELFF.

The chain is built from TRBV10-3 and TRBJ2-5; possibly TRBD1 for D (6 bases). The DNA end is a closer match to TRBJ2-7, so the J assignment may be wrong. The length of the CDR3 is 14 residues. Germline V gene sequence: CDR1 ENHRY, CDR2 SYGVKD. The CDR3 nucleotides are TGTGCCATCAGTGGGGACACTTCGGGCTACGAGCAGTACTTC. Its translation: CAISGDTSGYEQYF.

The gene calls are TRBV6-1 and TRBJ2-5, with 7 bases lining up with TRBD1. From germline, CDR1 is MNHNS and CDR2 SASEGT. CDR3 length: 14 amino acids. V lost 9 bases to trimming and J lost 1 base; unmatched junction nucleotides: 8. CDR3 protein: CASLRGPFQETQYF. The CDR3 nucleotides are TGTGCCAGTTTAAGGGGGCCGTTCCAAGAGACCCAGTACTTC.

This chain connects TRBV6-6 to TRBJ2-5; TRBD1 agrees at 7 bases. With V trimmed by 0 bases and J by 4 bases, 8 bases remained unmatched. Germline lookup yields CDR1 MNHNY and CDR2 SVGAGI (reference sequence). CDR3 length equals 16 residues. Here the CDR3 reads CASSYSTATGRETQYF. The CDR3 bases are TGTGCCAGCAGTTACTCGACGGCGACAGGGAGAGAGACCCAGTACTTC.

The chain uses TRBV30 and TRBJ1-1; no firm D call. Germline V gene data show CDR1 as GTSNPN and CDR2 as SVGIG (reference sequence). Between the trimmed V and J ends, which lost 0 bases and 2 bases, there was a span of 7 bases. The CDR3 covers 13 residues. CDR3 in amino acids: CAWSVQRNTEAFF. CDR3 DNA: TGTGCCTGGAGTGTACAGAGAAACACTGAAGCTTTCTTT.

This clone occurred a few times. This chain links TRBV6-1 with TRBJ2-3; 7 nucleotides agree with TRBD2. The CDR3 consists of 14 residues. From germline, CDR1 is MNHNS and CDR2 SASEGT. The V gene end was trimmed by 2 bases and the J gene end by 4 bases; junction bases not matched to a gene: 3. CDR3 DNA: TGTGCCAGCAGTGAAACACGGGGGGCAGATACGCAGTATTTT. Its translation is CASSETRGADTQYF.

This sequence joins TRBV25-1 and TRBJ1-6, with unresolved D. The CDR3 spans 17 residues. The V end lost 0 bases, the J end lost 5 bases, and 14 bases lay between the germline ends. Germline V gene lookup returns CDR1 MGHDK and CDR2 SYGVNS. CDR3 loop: CASSEYPPFTHNSPLHF. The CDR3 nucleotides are TGTGCCAGCAGTGAATATCCACCCTTTACTCATAATTCACCCCTCCACTTT.